This T cell receptor (beta chain) is from a study of T cells after posttransplantation cyclophosphamide (dated by TCRdb to the mid-2010s). In the study overall: The study tracked T cell repertoire reconstitution by TRB sequencing after myeloablative bone marrow transplantation using posttransplantation cyclophosphamide as GVHD prophylaxis. Antigen receptor sequencing was done on samples from roughly 38 PTCy-treated patients and from approximately 17 related bone marrow donors of those patients. Blood from all 30 or so PTCy patients who had 1-year posttransplant specimens underwent TRB sequencing. Up to roughly 3 additional blood samples from 2 to 5.2 years after transplant were also TRB-sequenced in 3 patients, as was pretransplant blood from a handful of patients. TRA and TRB clonality were tightly correlated in about ten samples, so subsequent TCR analyses focused on TRB only. Public TRB sequences were compared against a database of over 3,000 sequences linked to responses to pathogens, tumor antigens, self-antigens and alloantigens. Study-wide findings and limitations: Donor-recipient similarity was low at 1-2 months but rose over the first year, and later blood repertoires were often dominated by donor CD8+ memory clones. Across the roughly 48 patients, TRB clonality was highly associated with recipient CMV seropositivity and CMV reactivation, and diversity with PTCy was similar to that in the CNI/methotrexate controls. The TRB repertoires of T cells infiltrating skin or the GI tract showed only limited overlap with the TRB repertoires found in blood.

Peripheral blood samples were provided by related bone marrow donors on the day of marrow donation. Peripheral blood and bone marrow mononuclear cells were isolated by Ficoll-Hypaque density centrifugation and cryopreserved. TRB sequencing was run on genomic DNA with either the immunoSEQ assay at survey resolution or the hsTCRB kit. On the study's bioinformatics: The immunoSEQ software handled the initial read processing, while the LymphoSeq R package was used for the repertoire analyses. Clonality was computed as 1 minus normalized Shannon entropy, and a Gini coefficient was also calculated for each TRB dataset. Phenotypes of unsorted samples were inferred by mapping TRB sequences from sorted subsets of the recipient or donor onto unsorted samples of the same recipient. This is the immuneACCESS table as TCRdb keeps it, with only in-frame sequences that have V and J called. A part of the clones is gone; compared with another copy, unresolved V genes explain less than half, and the rest is unexplained. That table gives V, J and clone size, and the DNA gave D and trimming. The table records 41,000 or so clones for this sample, and not one of them appears only once. The ten most abundant clones make up approximately 6% of the sample.

The CDR3 contains 15 residues, cysteine and phenylalanine counted. Only the CDR3 portion is preserved as DNA: 45 bases, with reading frame beginning at the first base. The junction shows trimming of 4 bases on V and 0 bases on J, plus 10 bases between the germline ends. CDR1 and CDR2, looked up from the germline V gene (reference sequence), are LNHDA and SQIVND. This clone was picked up many times. What antigen it recognizes has not been identified. Base qualities are not provided; no much larger clone lies one nucleotide away. The receptor was derived from a man aged 25 to 40 in good health and a related stem cell transplant donor. This sequence uses TRBV19 and TRBJ1-5; TRBD1 could be the D gene, as 5 bases match. Material for sequencing was PBMCs. The CDR3 region: CASSSQGYSNQPQHF. The bases are TGTGCCAGTAGTAGTCAGGGATATAGCAATCAGCCCCAGCATTTT.